This TCR beta chain comes out of a study of cytomegalovirus exposure and HLA in healthy donors. General observations from the study: The study put some 160 TCR beta chains on its list as cytomegalovirus-associated.

To note about this clone: Its antigen is not identified.

The CDR3 loop spans 13 amino acids. Trimming shortened V by 8 bases and J by 6 bases, and 17 bases separated the two germline ends. Germline V CDR1 and CDR2: MNHEY, SMNVEV (reference sequence). Clones were sequenced by immunoSEQ multiplex PCR, and TCRdb holds only the in-frame ones, with some missing. The table has some 150,000 clones, about 91% seen once. The TCR sequence derives from a man in his late teens or twenties in good health and CMV-seropositive. V usage is TRBV27 and J usage is TRBJ2-7; a weak D match, TRBD1 (5 bases). Sequenced: PBMCs. For the CDR3, the DNA is TGTGCCAGCCTGGGGCAGGGTAAGGGCGAGCAGTACTTC. It yields the protein CASLGQGKGEQYF.